Below, 15 T cell receptor beta chains from the same sample are listed, as sequenced in a study of cytomegalovirus exposure and HLA in healthy donors. PCR employed 60 Vbeta and 13 Jbeta primers. The table came from immunoSEQ multiplex PCR; TCRdb's copy has only in-frame clones and leaves some out. The table shows roughly 170,000 clones, with around 83% occurring only once. The sequencing sample was made of PBMCs. The source of these receptors is a girl aged 2-9 years in good health and CMV-seropositive.

This clone was recorded many times. The chain employs TRBV6-1 and TRBJ2-7, with 10 bases fitting TRBD1. This CDR3 region has 14 residues. The trim removed 2 bases at V and 3 bases at J, leaving 1 base unmatched. Germline V gives CDR1 MNHNS, CDR2 SASEGT. CDR3 region: CASSEWDRGYEQYF. DNA for the CDR3: TGTGCCAGCAGTGAATGGGACAGGGGCTACGAGCAGTACTTC.

This clone was observed a handful of times. The V call is TRBV5-5, the J call TRBJ1-4, with a weak D call TRBD1 (5 bases). CDR3 length: 14 amino acids. Trimming cost V 6 bases and J 6 bases, with 15 bases left between them. CDR1 SGHKS and CDR2 YYEKEE come from the germline V gene (reference sequence). The DNA for the CDR3 is TGTGCCAGCAACGAAGACAGTTATTATGAAAAACTGTTTTTT. This translates into CASNEDSYYEKLFF.

V gene TRBV5-8 combines with J gene TRBJ2-7, with a tentative D call TRBD2 (6 bases). Germline V gene data show CDR1 as SGHTS and CDR2 as YDEGEE. CDR3 length: 14 amino acids. V was cut by 0 bases and J by 6 bases, with 13 bases left in between. CDR3 nucleotides: TGTGCCAGCAGCTTGGCGATGGAGGGTCGCGAGCAGTACTTC. As protein: CASSLAMEGREQYF.

The chain has TRBV2 and TRBJ2-7; the match to TRBD2 covers 8 bases. CDR3 length: 14 residues. V gave up 4 bases and J gave up 4 bases; unmatched junction bases: 6. The germline V gene encodes CDR1 SNHLY and CDR2 FYNNEI. The DNA of the CDR3 is TGTGCCAGCAGTGGAGTAGCGGGACGTTACGAGCAGTACTTC. Encoded protein: CASSGVAGRYEQYF.

The chain combines TRBV11-3 with TRBJ1-1; unclear D gene. The CDR3 is 12 amino acids. CDR1 and CDR2 from the germline V gene are SGHNT and YENEEA. Deletions cut 4 bases from V and 3 bases from J, with 6 bases between. Written as DNA, the CDR3 is TGTGCCAGCAGCTCCCCTTACACTGAAGCTTTCTTT. This encodes CASSSPYTEAFF.

The chain combines TRBV6-1 with TRBJ1-3; maybe TRBD1 (6 bases). Trimming left V 4 bases short and J 2 bases short, with 6 bases between. This CDR3 has 13 residues. Germline CDR1 reads MNHNS; CDR2 reads SASEGT. The CDR3 here is CASSGTAGNTIYF. CDR3 DNA sequence: TGTGCCAGCAGTGGGACAGCTGGAAACACCATATATTTT.

The J gene is TRBJ1-2, the V gene TRBV19; TRBD1 matches 11 bases. Losses at the gene ends were 6 bases for V and 4 bases for J; bases not matched to a gene: 16. Germline loops: CDR1 LNHDA, CDR2 SQIVND (reference sequence). The CDR3 sequence is 18 residues long. Here the CDR3 reads CASRRDGQGAGRLYGYTF. CDR3 coding DNA: TGTGCCAGTAGACGAGACGGACAGGGGGCAGGGAGACTCTATGGCTACACCTTC. The whole variable domain, remainder taken from reference TRBV19 and TRBJ1-2, is DGGITQSPKYLFRKEGQNVTLSCEQNLNHDAMYWYRQDPGQGLRLIYYSQIVNDFQKGDIAEGYSVSREKKESFPLTVTSAQKNPTAFYLCASRRDGQGAGRLYGYTFGSGTRLTVV.

This clone was observed a single time. The chain recombines TRBV7-9 with TRBJ1-1; TRBD1 agrees at 9 bases. Germline V gene data show CDR1 as SEHNR and CDR2 as FQNEAQ (reference sequence). J lost 4 bases, V lost 5 bases, and 11 bases had no gene match. The CDR3 runs 16 residues. The CDR3 sequence is CASSNGGDRVGTEAFF. For the CDR3, the DNA is TGTGCCAGCAGCAATGGAGGGGACAGGGTCGGCACTGAAGCTTTCTTT.

V gene TRBV5-4 combines with J gene TRBJ2-1, with D tentatively TRBD2 (6 bases). V was trimmed by 0 bases and J by 5 bases, leaving 12 bases between them. The germline V gene has CDR1 SGHNT and CDR2 YYREEE (reference sequence). This CDR3 spans 15 amino acids. As DNA, the CDR3 is TGTGCCAGCAGCTTGGGACTAGGTAATCACAATGAGCAGTTCTTC. Residues: CASSLGLGNHNEQFF.

This chain connects TRBV11-2 to TRBJ1-3; possible D gene TRBD1, 6 bases. Between the trimmed V and J ends, which lost 2 bases and 7 bases, there was a span of 15 bases. This CDR3 has 15 residues. Germline assignment: CDR1 SGHAT and CDR2 FQNNGV. CDR3 sequence reads: CASSLSGAAVNTIYF. In DNA, the CDR3 is TGTGCCAGCAGCTTATCAGGGGCTGCGGTGAACACCATATATTTT.

This clone showed up just a few times. In nucleotides, the CDR3 is TGTGCCAGCAGATGGGGCAACACTGAAGCTTTCTTT. Translated: CASRWGNTEAFF. The chain recombines TRBV27 with TRBJ1-1; weak D call: TRBD1 (5 bases). This CDR3 contains 12 residues. The germline V gene has CDR1 MNHEY and CDR2 SMNVEV (reference sequence). The V gene lost 6 bases and the J gene lost 2 bases, with 7 bases spanning the gap.

J is TRBJ2-3 and V is TRBV10-1, with 11 bases fitting TRBD1. Per the germline V gene, CDR1 is WNHNN and CDR2 is SYGVQD (reference sequence). V gave up 3 bases and J gave up 4 bases; unmatched junction bases: 3. This CDR3 has 15 amino acids. CDR3 sequence (DNA): TGCGCCAGCAGTGACCGGGACAGGGGGGCAGATACGCAGTATTTT. It translates to CASSDRDRGADTQYF.

The chain joins TRBV28 to TRBJ2-5; D may be TRBD2 (6 bases). The J call may not be correct, given that the DNA end is closer to TRBJ2-7. Per the germline V gene, CDR1 is MDHEN and CDR2 is SYDVKM. This CDR3 comprises 14 residues. The CDR3 DNA is TGTGCCAGTACTCCACTCTTTGGGGGAGGCGAGCAGTACTTC. This sequence encodes CASTPLFGGGEQYF.

V gene TRBV11-3 combines with J gene TRBJ2-7; the match to TRBD2 covers 7 bases. The V gene's germline CDR1 is SGHNT and CDR2 YENEEA. Losses at the gene ends were 4 bases for V and 3 bases for J; bases not matched to a gene: 6. CDR3 size: 14 residues. CDR3 coding DNA: TGTGCCAGCAGCTATAGGGGAGGGGACTACGAGCAGTACTTC. It is translated as CASSYRGGDYEQYF.

The rearrangement links TRBV30 to TRBJ2-2; D remains ambiguous. Trimming cost V 5 bases and J 6 bases, with 10 bases left between them. Germline assignment: CDR1 GTSNPN and CDR2 SVGIG (reference sequence). This CDR3 is 12 amino acids long. CDR3 amino acids: CAWLATPGELFF. CDR3 in DNA: TGTGCCTGGTTAGCTACTCCCGGGGAGCTGTTTTTT. Combining the CDR3 with reference TRBV30 and TRBJ2-2 gives the whole variable domain SQTIHQWPATLVQPVGSPLSLECTVEGTSNPNLYWYRQAAGRGLQLLFYSVGIGQISSEVPQNLSASRPQDRQFILSSKKLLLSDSGFYLCAWLATPGELFFGEGSRLTVL.